This TCR beta chain was sequenced in a study of blood T cell repertoires in COVID-19. Background on the study: Nucleic acid was either cDNA or gDNA, and it came from T cells, B-cell-depleted T cells, or PBMCs.

The study assigned cohorts using participant-reported clinical history. Trimming removed 9 bases at V and 1 base at J, with 12 bases between. Germline CDR1 reads SEHNR; CDR2 reads FQNEAQ (reference sequence). CDR3 length equals 13 residues. Using immunoSEQ multiplex PCR, the repertoire was profiled, and TCRdb retains in-frame clones only, with some absent. In the table there are more than 200,000 clones, about 87% of which are singletons. The rearrangement uses TRBV7-9 and TRBJ1-2, with D unresolved. Sequences were obtained from PBMCs or T cells enriched from blood (not recorded which). The sequence was obtained from a woman in her forties or fifties who had recovered from COVID-19. CDR3 amino acids: CASTRRRNYGYTF. The CDR3 DNA is TGTGCCAGTACTAGGAGACGTAACTATGGCTACACCTTC.